The entry that follows covers one T cell receptor (beta chain) sequence. Antigen: not known. The sample originates from a study of blood T cells in healthy people across ages. Overall study findings and caveats: Diversity of TCR beta per million T cells declined in a roughly linear way with age.

With a J-beta primer mix and a sample-barcoded 5' primer, a second PCR ran about 6 to 11 cycles. Each TCR beta cDNA got a 12-nucleotide random molecular identifier. TCRdb independently ran MiXCR on the 5' RACE reads; one entry per CDR3 protein. The sample has 650,000 to 800,000 distinct CDR3 sequences, approximately 52% seen once; the top ten hold about 14%. The CDR3 extends over 16 amino acids. Germline values: CDR1 SGHDT, CDR2 YYEEEE. The junction had 8 bases not matched to a gene; V was cut back by 5 bases and J by 3 bases. Total RNA was extracted at no less than 5 micrograms per sample. The specimen was blood. This TCR was recovered from a woman of 80 years or more in good health. The V and J genes are TRBV5-6 and TRBJ2-4, with TRBD1 matching 10 bases. The CDR3 nucleotides are TGTGCCAGCAGACTGACAGGGGGCTCTGGCAAAAACATTCAGTACTTC. Translation: CASRLTGGSGKNIQYF.